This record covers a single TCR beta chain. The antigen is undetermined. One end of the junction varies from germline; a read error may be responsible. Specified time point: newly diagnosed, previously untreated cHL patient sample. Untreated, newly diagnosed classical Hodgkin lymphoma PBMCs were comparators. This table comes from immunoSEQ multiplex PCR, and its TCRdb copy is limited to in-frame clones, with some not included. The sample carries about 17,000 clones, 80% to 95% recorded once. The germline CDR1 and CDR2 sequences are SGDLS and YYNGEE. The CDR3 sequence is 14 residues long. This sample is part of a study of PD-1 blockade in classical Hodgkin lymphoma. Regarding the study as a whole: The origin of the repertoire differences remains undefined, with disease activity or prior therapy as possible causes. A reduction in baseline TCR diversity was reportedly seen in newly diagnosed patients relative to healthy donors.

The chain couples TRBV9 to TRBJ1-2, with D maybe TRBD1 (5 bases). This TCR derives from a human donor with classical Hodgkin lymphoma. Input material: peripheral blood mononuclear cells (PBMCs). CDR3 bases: TGTGCCAGCAGCGGCCAGACGGGACCTCTCCCGGGGTCCTTC. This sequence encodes CASSGQTGPLPGSF.